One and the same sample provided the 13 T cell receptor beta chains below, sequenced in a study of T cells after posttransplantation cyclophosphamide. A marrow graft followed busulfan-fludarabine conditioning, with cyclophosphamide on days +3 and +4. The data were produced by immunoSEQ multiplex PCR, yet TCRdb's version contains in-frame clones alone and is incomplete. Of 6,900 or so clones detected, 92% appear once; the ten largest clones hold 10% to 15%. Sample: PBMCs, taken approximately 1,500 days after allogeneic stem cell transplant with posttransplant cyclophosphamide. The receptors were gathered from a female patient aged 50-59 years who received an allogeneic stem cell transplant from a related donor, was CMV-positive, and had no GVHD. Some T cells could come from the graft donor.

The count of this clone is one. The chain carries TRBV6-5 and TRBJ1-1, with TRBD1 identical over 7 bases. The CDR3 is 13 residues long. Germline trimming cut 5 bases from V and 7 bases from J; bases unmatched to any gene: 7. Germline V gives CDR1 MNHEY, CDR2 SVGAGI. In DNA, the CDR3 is TGTGCCAGCAGTCCTTTTGGGGACAGTGAAGCTTTCTTT. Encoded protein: CASSPFGDSEAFF.

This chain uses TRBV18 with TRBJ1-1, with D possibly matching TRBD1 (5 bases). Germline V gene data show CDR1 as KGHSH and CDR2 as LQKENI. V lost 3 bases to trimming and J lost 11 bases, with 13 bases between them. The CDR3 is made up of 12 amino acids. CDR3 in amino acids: CASSPGAGEAFF. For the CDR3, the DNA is TGTGCCAGCTCACCCGGTGCGGGGGAGGCTTTCTTT.

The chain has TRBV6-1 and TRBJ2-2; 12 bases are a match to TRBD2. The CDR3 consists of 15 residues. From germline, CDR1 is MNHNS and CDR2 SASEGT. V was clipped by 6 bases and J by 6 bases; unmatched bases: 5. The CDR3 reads CASSRLAGASGELFF. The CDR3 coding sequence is TGTGCCAGCAGCCGACTAGCGGGAGCTTCCGGGGAGCTGTTTTTT.

The CDR3 here is CASSLDSPNYGYTF. CDR3 nucleotides: TGCGCCAGCAGCTTGGACAGCCCTAACTATGGCTACACCTTC. The genes are TRBV5-1 and TRBJ1-2; D gene unclear. V lost 0 bases to trimming and J lost 0 bases, with 6 bases between them. CDR1 and CDR2 (germline): SGHRS, YFSETQ. CDR3 size: 14 residues.

This CDR3 is CASSGWELTRSYNEQFF. CDR3 sequence (DNA): TGTGCCAGCAGTGGTTGGGAGCTGACTCGCTCCTACAATGAGCAGTTCTTC. The genes are TRBV2 and TRBJ2-1, with D perhaps TRBD2 (5 bases). There are 17 residues in the CDR3. The germline gives CDR1 SNHLY, CDR2 FYNNEI. Deletions cut 4 bases from V and 0 bases from J, with 16 bases between.

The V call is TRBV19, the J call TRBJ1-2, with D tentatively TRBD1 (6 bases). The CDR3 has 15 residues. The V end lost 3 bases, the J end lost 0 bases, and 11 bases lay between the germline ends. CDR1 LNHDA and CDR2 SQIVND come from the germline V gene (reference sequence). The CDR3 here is CASSIRQDSNYGYTF. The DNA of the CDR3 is TGTGCCAGTAGTATTCGACAGGACTCTAACTATGGCTACACCTTC.

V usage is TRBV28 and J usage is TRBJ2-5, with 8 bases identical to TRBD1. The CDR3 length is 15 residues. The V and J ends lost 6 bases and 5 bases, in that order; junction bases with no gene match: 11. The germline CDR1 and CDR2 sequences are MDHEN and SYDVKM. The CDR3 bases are TGTGCCAGCAGCCAACCACGGACAGGGCCGGAGACCCAGTACTTC. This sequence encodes CASSQPRTGPETQYF.

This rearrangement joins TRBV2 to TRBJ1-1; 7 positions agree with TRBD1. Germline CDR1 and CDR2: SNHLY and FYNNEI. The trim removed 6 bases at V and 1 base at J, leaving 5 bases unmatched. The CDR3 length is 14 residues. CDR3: CASRGDSPNTEAFF. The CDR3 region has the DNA TGTGCCAGCAGGGGGGACAGTCCGAACACTGAAGCTTTCTTT.

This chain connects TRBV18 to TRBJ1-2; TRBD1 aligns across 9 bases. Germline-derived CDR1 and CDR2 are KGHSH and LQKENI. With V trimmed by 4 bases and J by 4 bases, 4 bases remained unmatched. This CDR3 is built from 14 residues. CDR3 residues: CASSLEQGAYGYTF. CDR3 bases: TGTGCCAGCTCACTCGAACAGGGGGCCTATGGCTACACCTTC.

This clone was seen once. DNA for the CDR3: TGTGCCAGCAGCTTTGGACGGGGTAAGACCTACGAGCAGTACTTC. This sequence encodes CASSFGRGKTYEQYF. V is TRBV7-3 and J is TRBJ2-7, with D tentatively TRBD2 (5 bases). This CDR3 comprises 15 residues. From germline, CDR1 is SGHTA and CDR2 FQGTGA. Trimming left V 3 bases short and J 2 bases short, with 14 bases between.

The CDR3 coding sequence is TGTGCCAGCGCCCCCCGGGACAGGGGAACAGATACGCAGTATTTT. This encodes CASAPRDRGTDTQYF. V usage is TRBV11-3 and J usage is TRBJ2-3, with TRBD1 identical over 10 bases. Trimming removed 8 bases from V and 3 bases from J; junction bases left unmatched: 8. The CDR3 is 15 residues long. Germline V CDR1 and CDR2: SGHNT, YENEEA.

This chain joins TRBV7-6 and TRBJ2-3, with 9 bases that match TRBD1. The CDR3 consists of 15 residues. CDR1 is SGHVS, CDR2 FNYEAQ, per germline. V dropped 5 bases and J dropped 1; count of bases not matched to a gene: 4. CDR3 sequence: CASSPRTGGTDTQYF. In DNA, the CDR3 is TGTGCCAGCAGCCCGAGGACAGGGGGCACAGATACGCAGTATTTT.

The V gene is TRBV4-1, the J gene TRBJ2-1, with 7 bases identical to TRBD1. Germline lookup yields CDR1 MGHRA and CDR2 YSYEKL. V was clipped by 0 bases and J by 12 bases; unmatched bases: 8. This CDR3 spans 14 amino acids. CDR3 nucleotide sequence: TGCGCCAGCAGCCAAGATAGGGGGCGCATAGGGCAGTTCTTC. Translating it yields CASSQDRGRIGQFF.